This is a list of T cell receptor beta chains from one sample in a study of T-cell reconstitution after alpha-beta-depleted transplantation in children. TCRdb re-derived calls from the PCR reads in MiXCR, one entry per CDR3 protein. The sample lists over 550,000 distinct CDR3 sequences, about 10% seen once, with about 4% in the top ten. The sequences come from PBMCs from the stem cell graft donor, collected from the stem cell graft. Receptors originate from a human donor who donated a stem cell graft to a child with acute myeloid leukemia. The CDR3 runs from the conserved cysteine through the conserved F or W. The order of the fields is clone size, D gene, V gene, J gene, CDR3 protein, CDR3 DNA. A D gene is named only where the DNA matches it firmly. Clone size is given for some rows only: seen once, a few or many times, or a class if the clone is expanded.

abundance: many
d_gene: .
v_gene: TRBV7-9
j_gene: TRBJ1-2
CDR3aa: CASSLIRNYGYTF
CDR3nt: TGTGCCAGCAGCTTAATCAGGAACTATGGCTACACCTTC

abundance: .
d_gene: .
v_gene: TRBV5-1
j_gene: TRBJ2-7
CDR3aa: CASSLAGQGTRDEQYF
CDR3nt: TGCGCCAGCAGCTTGGCAGGTCAGGGGACAAGGGACGAGCAGTACTTC

abundance: few
d_gene: .
v_gene: TRBV7-2
j_gene: TRBJ2-1
CDR3aa: CASSLIHVYNEQFF
CDR3nt: TGTGCCAGCAGCTTAATCCACGTGTACAATGAGCAGTTCTTC

abundance: many
d_gene: .
v_gene: TRBV27
j_gene: TRBJ2-1
CDR3aa: CASSLTPLAGPSDEQFF
CDR3nt: TGTGCCAGCAGTTTAACCCCTCTGGCGGGACCCTCCGATGAGCAGTTCTTC

abundance: .
d_gene: TRBD1
v_gene: TRBV5-1
j_gene: TRBJ1-1
CDR3aa: CASSGGQGRNTEAFF
CDR3nt: TGCGCCAGCAGCGGGGGACAGGGGCGGAACACTGAAGCTTTCTTT

abundance: few
d_gene: .
v_gene: TRBV7-6
j_gene: TRBJ2-5
CDR3aa: CASSLAALGETQYF
CDR3nt: TGTGCCAGCAGCTTAGCGGCCCTAGGAGAGACCCAGTACTTC

abundance: .
d_gene: .
v_gene: TRBV5-1
j_gene: TRBJ2-6
CDR3aa: CASSSSGTGANVLTF
CDR3nt: TGCGCCAGCAGTTCTTCCGGGACAGGGGCCAACGTCCTGACTTTC

abundance: few
d_gene: TRBD1
v_gene: TRBV12-3/TRBV12-4
j_gene: TRBJ2-7
CDR3aa: CASSSRDRTYEQYF
CDR3nt: TGTGCCAGCAGTTCCCGGGACAGGACCTACGAGCAGTACTTC

abundance: many
d_gene: TRBD1
v_gene: TRBV29-1
j_gene: TRBJ1-5
CDR3aa: CSVWTGLGQPQHF
CDR3nt: TGCAGCGTTTGGACAGGGTTAGGTCAGCCCCAGCATTTT

abundance: many
d_gene: .
v_gene: TRBV12-3/TRBV12-4
j_gene: TRBJ2-7
CDR3aa: CASLPDWRNEQYF
CDR3nt: TGTGCCAGCTTACCGGACTGGCGTAACGAGCAGTACTTC

abundance: .
d_gene: .
v_gene: TRBV20-1
j_gene: TRBJ1-4
CDR3aa: CSARDLYRDLHEKLFF
CDR3nt: TGCAGTGCTAGAGATCTCTATAGGGATTTGCACGAAAAACTGTTTTTT

abundance: .
d_gene: TRBD1
v_gene: TRBV6-1
j_gene: TRBJ2-1
CDR3aa: CASRTLQGASYNEQFF
CDR3nt: TGTGCCAGCAGAACCCTCCAGGGGGCATCCTACAATGAGCAGTTCTTC

abundance: few
d_gene: .
v_gene: TRBV4-3
j_gene: TRBJ2-7
CDR3aa: CASSQGAGDDYEQYF
CDR3nt: TGCGCCAGCAGCCAAGGGGCAGGGGATGACTACGAGCAGTACTTC

abundance: .
d_gene: .
v_gene: TRBV12-3/TRBV12-4
j_gene: TRBJ2-1
CDR3aa: CASSHGASVSSYNEQFF
CDR3nt: TGTGCCAGCAGTCACGGGGCTAGCGTAAGCTCCTACAATGAGCAGTTCTTC

abundance: .
d_gene: .
v_gene: TRBV5-1
j_gene: TRBJ2-5
CDR3aa: CASSLSGTDQETQYF
CDR3nt: TGCGCCAGCAGCTTGTCAGGGACTGACCAAGAGACCCAGTACTTC

abundance: .
d_gene: .
v_gene: TRBV20-1
j_gene: TRBJ2-4
CDR3aa: CSVDDPYKAKNIQYF
CDR3nt: TGCAGTGTCGACGATCCATATAAAGCCAAAAACATTCAGTACTTC

abundance: .
d_gene: .
v_gene: TRBV7-2
j_gene: TRBJ2-2
CDR3aa: CASSLAVAGELFF
CDR3nt: TGTGCCAGCAGCTTAGCGGTCGCCGGGGAGCTGTTTTTT

abundance: many
d_gene: TRBD2
v_gene: TRBV9
j_gene: TRBJ2-1
CDR3aa: CASSVAASGSYNEQFF
CDR3nt: TGTGCCAGCAGCGTAGCGGCTAGCGGGAGCTACAATGAGCAGTTCTTC

abundance: few
d_gene: TRBD2
v_gene: TRBV9
j_gene: TRBJ2-1
CDR3aa: CASSDDLGLAGAYNEQFF
CDR3nt: TGTGCCAGCAGCGACGACCTCGGACTAGCGGGAGCCTACAATGAGCAGTTCTTC

abundance: many
d_gene: TRBD2
v_gene: TRBV5-1
j_gene: TRBJ2-1
CDR3aa: CASSLGLAGTSNEQFF
CDR3nt: TGCGCCAGCAGCTTGGGACTAGCGGGTACAAGCAATGAGCAGTTCTTC

abundance: many
d_gene: .
v_gene: TRBV24-1
j_gene: TRBJ2-1
CDR3aa: CATSDPGTSSYNEQFF
CDR3nt: TGTGCCACCAGTGACCCCGGGACATCCTCCTACAATGAGCAGTTCTTC

abundance: .
d_gene: .
v_gene: TRBV12-3/TRBV12-4
j_gene: TRBJ2-3
CDR3aa: CASRPGLPGTDTQYF
CDR3nt: TGTGCCAGCAGACCGGGACTTCCGGGCACAGATACGCAGTATTTT

abundance: many
d_gene: .
v_gene: TRBV20-1
j_gene: TRBJ2-7
CDR3aa: CSALSRGGSLHF
CDR3nt: TGCAGTGCCTTATCAAGAGGAGGATCCCTCCACTTC

abundance: many
d_gene: .
v_gene: TRBV28
j_gene: TRBJ2-1
CDR3aa: CASSGEEQFF
CDR3nt: TGTGCCAGCAGTGGCGAAGAGCAGTTCTTC

abundance: .
d_gene: .
v_gene: TRBV12-3/TRBV12-4
j_gene: TRBJ1-5
CDR3aa: CASSLTEFSNQPQHF
CDR3nt: TGTGCCAGCAGTTTAACGGAATTTAGCAATCAGCCCCAGCATTTT

abundance: few
d_gene: TRBD2
v_gene: TRBV12-3/TRBV12-4
j_gene: TRBJ2-3
CDR3aa: CASTDWSGSSDTQYF
CDR3nt: TGTGCCAGCACCGACTGGAGCGGGAGTTCAGATACGCAGTATTTT

abundance: .
d_gene: .
v_gene: TRBV28
j_gene: TRBJ2-1
CDR3aa: CASSFPPTNEQFF
CDR3nt: TGTGCCAGCAGTTTCCCCCCCACTAATGAGCAGTTCTTC

abundance: .
d_gene: TRBD1
v_gene: TRBV18
j_gene: TRBJ2-2
CDR3aa: CASSRRTGGTNTGELFF
CDR3nt: TGTGCCAGCTCACGACGAACAGGGGGCACGAACACCGGGGAGCTGTTTTTT

abundance: many
d_gene: TRBD2
v_gene: TRBV24-1
j_gene: TRBJ2-7
CDR3aa: CATSDYSPASGGTRQYF
CDR3nt: TGTGCCACCAGTGATTATTCCCCGGCTAGCGGGGGCACTAGGCAGTACTTC

abundance: many
d_gene: TRBD2
v_gene: TRBV7-3
j_gene: TRBJ2-1
CDR3aa: CASSPHLSGSSYNEQFF
CDR3nt: TGTGCCAGCAGCCCCCATCTTAGCGGGAGCTCCTACAATGAGCAGTTCTTC

abundance: .
d_gene: .
v_gene: TRBV5-1
j_gene: TRBJ2-1
CDR3aa: CASSLDNSEQFF
CDR3nt: TGCGCCAGCAGCTTGGACAACAGTGAGCAGTTCTTC

abundance: .
d_gene: TRBD1
v_gene: TRBV15
j_gene: TRBJ1-1
CDR3aa: CATSKDRALNTEAFF
CDR3nt: TGTGCCACCAGCAAGGACAGGGCCTTGAACACTGAAGCTTTCTTT

abundance: .
d_gene: .
v_gene: TRBV20-1
j_gene: TRBJ2-2
CDR3aa: CNARDRRRGSANTGELFF
CDR3nt: TGCAATGCTAGAGATCGGAGGAGGGGGTCTGCGAACACCGGGGAGCTGTTTTTT

abundance: .
d_gene: .
v_gene: TRBV20-1
j_gene: TRBJ2-1
CDR3aa: CSPPPPPEEQFF
CDR3nt: TGCAGTCCACCCCCACCCCCGGAGGAGCAGTTCTTC

abundance: few
d_gene: .
v_gene: TRBV12-3/TRBV12-4
j_gene: TRBJ2-3
CDR3aa: CASNLPGPDTQYF
CDR3nt: TGTGCCAGCAACCTACCGGGGCCAGATACGCAGTATTTT

abundance: .
d_gene: TRBD2
v_gene: TRBV20-1
j_gene: TRBJ2-7
CDR3aa: CSARDAGESYEQYF
CDR3nt: TGCAGTGCTAGAGATGCGGGAGAGTCCTACGAGCAGTACTTC

abundance: few
d_gene: TRBD1
v_gene: TRBV11-1
j_gene: TRBJ2-7
CDR3aa: CASSFDGQGAYEQYF
CDR3nt: TGTGCCAGCAGCTTTGATGGACAGGGGGCCTACGAGCAGTACTTC